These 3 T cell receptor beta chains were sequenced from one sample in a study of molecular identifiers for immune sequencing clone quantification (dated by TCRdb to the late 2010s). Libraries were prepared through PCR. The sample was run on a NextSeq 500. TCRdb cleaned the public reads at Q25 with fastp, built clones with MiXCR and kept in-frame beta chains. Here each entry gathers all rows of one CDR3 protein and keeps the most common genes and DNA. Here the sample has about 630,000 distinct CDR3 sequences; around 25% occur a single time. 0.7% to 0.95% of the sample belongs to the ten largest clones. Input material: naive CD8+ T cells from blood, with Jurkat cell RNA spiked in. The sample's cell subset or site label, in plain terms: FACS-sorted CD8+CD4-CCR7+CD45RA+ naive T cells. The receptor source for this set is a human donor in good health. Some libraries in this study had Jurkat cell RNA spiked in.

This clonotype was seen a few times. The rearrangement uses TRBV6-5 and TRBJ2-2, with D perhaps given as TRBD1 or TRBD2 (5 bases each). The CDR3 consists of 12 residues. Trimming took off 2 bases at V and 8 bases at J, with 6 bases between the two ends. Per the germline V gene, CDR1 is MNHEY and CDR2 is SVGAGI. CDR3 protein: CASSYEGGELFF. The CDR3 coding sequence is TGTGCCAGCAGTTACGAGGGGGGGGAGCTGTTTTTT.

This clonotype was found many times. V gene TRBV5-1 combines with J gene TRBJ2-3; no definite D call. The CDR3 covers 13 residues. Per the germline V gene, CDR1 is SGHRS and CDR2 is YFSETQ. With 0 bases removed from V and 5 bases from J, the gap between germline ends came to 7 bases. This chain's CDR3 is CASSLEVGDTQYF. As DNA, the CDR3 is TGCGCCAGCAGCTTGGAAGTCGGAGATACGCAGTATTTT.

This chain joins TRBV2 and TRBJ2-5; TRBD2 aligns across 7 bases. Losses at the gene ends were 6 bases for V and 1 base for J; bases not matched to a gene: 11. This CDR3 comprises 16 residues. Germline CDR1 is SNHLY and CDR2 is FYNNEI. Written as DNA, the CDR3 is TGTGCCAGCAGGGGGATGGGGCTAGCGGTCCAAGAGACCCAGTACTTC. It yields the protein CASRGMGLAVQETQYF.